This entry lists 8 T cell receptor beta chains sequenced from one sample in a study of blood T cell repertoires in COVID-19. Method: immunoSEQ multiplex PCR; TCRdb's copy keeps in-frame clones and lacks some. The data contain about 480,000 clones, around 88% of them seen just once; the ten biggest clones take up 10% to 15%. The sample consisted of peripheral blood. All receptors come from a woman aged 50 to 65 with COVID-19, enrolled during active disease.

CDR3 amino acids: CASKRDRGYGYTF. DNA of the CDR3: TGTGCCAGCAAACGGGACAGGGGATATGGCTACACCTTC. The chain combines TRBV19 with TRBJ1-2, with 10 bases aligning to TRBD1. Germline-derived CDR1 and CDR2 are LNHDA and SQIVND (reference sequence). The CDR3 is made up of 13 amino acids. V was pared by 9 bases and J by 5 bases, with 6 bases of the junction left unmatched.

This clone appeared a single time. The chain carries TRBV9 and TRBJ1-2, with a possible D match to TRBD1 (5 bases). V was shortened by 4 bases and J by 8 bases, with 21 bases between the two germline ends. There are 15 residues in the CDR3. CDR1 and CDR2 from the germline V gene are SGDLS and YYNGEE. CDR3 loop: CASSLDGGRFSGYTF. In DNA, the CDR3 is TGTGCCAGCAGCTTAGATGGGGGGAGGTTCTCCGGCTACACCTTC. Full variable domain (remainder filled in from reference TRBV9 and TRBJ1-2): DSGVTQTPKHLITATGQRVTLRCSPRSGDLSVYWYQQSLDQGLQFLIQYYNGEERAKGNILERFSAQQFPDLHSELNLSSLELGDSALYFCASSLDGGRFSGYTFGSGTRLTVV.

DNA of the CDR3: TGTGCTAGTGGTTTCGGGGACTTCTCCTACGAGCAGTACTTC. This codes for CASGFGDFSYEQYF. The chain carries TRBV12-5 and TRBJ2-7, with D possibly matching TRBD2 (6 bases). The V and J ends lost 3 bases and 0 bases respectively, with 9 bases between them. The CDR3 has 14 residues. Germline V gives CDR1 LGHNT, CDR2 FRNRAP.

This clone was found once. The genes are TRBV6-6 and TRBJ1-5; D uncertain. The V gene lost 6 bases and the J gene lost 4 bases, with 13 bases spanning the gap. The CDR3 extends over 14 amino acids. Germline V lookup: CDR1 MNHNY, CDR2 SVGAGI (reference sequence). As DNA, the CDR3 is TGTGCCAGCAGCGTGGGAGGTTTGAATCAGCCCCAGCATTTT. It encodes CASSVGGLNQPQHF.

V is TRBV19 and J is TRBJ2-5; TRBD2 might be the D (5 bases). Germline V gene data show CDR1 as LNHDA and CDR2 as SQIVND (reference sequence). This CDR3 is built from 13 residues. Deletions cut 10 bases from V and 1 base from J, with 13 bases between. The DNA of the CDR3 is TGTGCCACTCGGGGTGGCACCCAAGAGACCCAGTACTTC. This sequence encodes CATRGGTQETQYF.

This chain joins TRBV3-1 (or the pseudogene TRBV3-2) and TRBJ2-3; the match to TRBD2 covers 7 bases. J gave up 4 bases and V 7 bases, and 17 bases lay outside the gene matches. Germline V lookup: CDR1 LGHDT, CDR2 YNNKEL (reference sequence). This CDR3 contains 17 residues. CDR3: CASTRGEGPRLSDTQYF. The CDR3 DNA sequence: TGTGCCAGCACTCGGGGGGAGGGGCCGAGGTTATCAGATACGCAGTATTTT.

The chain combines TRBV2 with TRBJ1-3, with D maybe TRBD1 (5 bases). V lost 0 bases, J lost 1 base, and 19 bases lay in between. CDR1 and CDR2 from the germline V gene are SNHLY and FYNNEI. This CDR3 is 19 amino acids long. Here the CDR3 reads CASSEARLGRGVSGNTIYF. Here the CDR3 DNA reads TGTGCCAGCAGTGAAGCGCGGTTAGGACGGGGGGTTTCTGGAAACACCATATATTTT.

This chain connects TRBV30 to TRBJ1-6; D possibly corresponds to TRBD1 (6 bases). V lost 0 bases and J lost 10, with 16 bases in between. The CDR3 length is 15 residues. CDR1 is GTSNPN and CDR2 is SVGIG in the germline V gene (reference sequence). This CDR3 is CAWSVRGGAGSPLHF. The CDR3 DNA follows: TGTGCCTGGAGTGTACGAGGGGGGGCAGGGTCACCCCTCCACTTT.